This T cell receptor (beta chain) was sequenced for a study of blood T cell repertoires in COVID-19. How the authors handled the data: Using reference gene primer amplification, nucleated cell counts were estimated. TCRdb's table, derived via immunoSEQ multiplex PCR, lists solely in-frame clones and lacks some. For V, J and clone size, that table is used; D and trimming come from the DNA. The table lists about 190,000 clones, about three quarters of them singletons, with about 12% in the top ten. A single count supports this clone. This TCR was sampled from a woman older than 75 with COVID-19, enrolled during active disease. Specimen: peripheral blood.

The CDR3 coding sequence is TGTGCCAGCAGTTTAGGGCAGCACACCGGGGAGCTGTTTTTT. This sequence encodes CASSLGQHTGELFF. This chain uses TRBV27 with TRBJ2-2, with no clear D. In germline, CDR1 is MNHEY, CDR2 SMNVEV (reference sequence). V lost 2 bases, J lost 3 bases, and 7 bases lay in between. This CDR3 comprises 14 residues.